This entry is about one T cell receptor beta chain. V was pared by 4 bases and J by 5 bases, with 20 bases between. CDR3 size: 16 residues. Per the germline V gene, CDR1 is SGHDN and CDR2 is FVKESK. TCR beta chains were sequenced at survey level with immunoSEQ. The protocol was immunoSEQ multiplex PCR, while the TCRdb copy is restricted to in-frame clones and leaves out a portion. The profile shows tens of thousands of clones, about 92% of them singletons. The clonotype comes from a man aged 40-49 years with rheumatoid arthritis. This sequence joins TRBV14 and TRBJ2-5; D may be TRBD1 or TRBD2 (6 bases each). Sample: PBMCs. Here the CDR3 DNA reads TGTGCCAGCAGCCGCCGACAACGGGGGCTTGTGGAGACCCAGTACTTC. Protein product: CASSRRQRGLVETQYF.